This T cell receptor beta chain was obtained from a study of T cell changes during pregnancy in multiple sclerosis. TCRdb's table, derived via immunoSEQ multiplex PCR, lists solely in-frame clones and lacks some. Of about 67,000 clones in the sample, 92% were seen once. The TCR comes from a female donor with multiple sclerosis, enrolled in a pregnancy study. The sample consisted of peripheral blood, taken after pregnancy.

CDR3 in amino acids: CASSLAPGGRRSYNEQFF. The CDR3 DNA reads TGTGCCAGCAGCTTGGCCCCGGGCGGGAGACGCTCCTACAATGAGCAGTTCTTC. This chain connects TRBV5-5 to TRBJ2-1, with 7 bases fitting TRBD2. This CDR3 has 18 amino acids. V gave up 0 bases and J gave up 0 bases; unmatched junction bases: 9. From germline, CDR1 is SGHKS and CDR2 YYEKEE (reference sequence).